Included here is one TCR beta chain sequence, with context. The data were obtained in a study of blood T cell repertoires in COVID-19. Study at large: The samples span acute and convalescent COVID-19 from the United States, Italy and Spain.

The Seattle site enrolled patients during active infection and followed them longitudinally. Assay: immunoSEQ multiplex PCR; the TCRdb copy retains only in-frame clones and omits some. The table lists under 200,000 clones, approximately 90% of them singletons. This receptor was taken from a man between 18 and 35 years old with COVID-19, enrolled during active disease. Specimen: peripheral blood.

The CDR3 region is CATSDPGQGTGYNEQFF. The CDR3 DNA sequence: TGTGCCACCAGTGATCCCGGACAGGGAACGGGATACAATGAGCAGTTCTTC. The V gene is TRBV24-1, the J gene TRBJ2-1, with 8 bases aligning to TRBD1. Trimming cost V 3 bases and J 4 bases; bases outside gene matches: 10. The germline gives CDR1 KGHDR, CDR2 SFDVKD. The CDR3 totals 17 residues.